This TCR beta chain was identified in a study of Ad26.COV2.S vaccination and SARS-CoV-2 variants. Whole-study context: Dosing was one shot or two shots 56 days apart.

Turning to this clone: The antigen remains undetermined.

CDR1 is GTSNPN, CDR2 SVGIG, per germline (reference sequence). The CDR3 has 14 residues. With 3 bases clipped from V and 4 bases from J, the junction kept 2 bases outside the gene matches. General observations from the study: Comparable non-spike TCR breadth was observed in vaccine and placebo recipients.

Treatment defined: 15 to 20 received Ad26.COV2.S at low or high dose, single or two shots; 5 received placebo; per-sample allocation not given. Sample collection was performed on day 63 after the first vaccine or placebo injection. Boston hosted the donor, who was an adult aged 18-55 years. This vaccine is an Ad26 vector that expresses the Wuhan-strain SARS-CoV-2 spike. The repertoire was sequenced with immunoSEQ multiplex PCR; TCRdb's copy has only in-frame clones and lacks some. This sample carries roughly 300,000 clones, around 88% of them seen once, and the ten largest clones take around a tenth.

The rearrangement links TRBV30 to TRBJ2-1; 11 nucleotides agree with TRBD2. The source material was peripheral blood, sampled in a trial of Ad26.COV2.S vaccine versus placebo. This TCR was recovered from a person aged 18-65 years who received the Ad26.COV2.S COVID-19 vaccine or a placebo. CDR3 in DNA: TGTGCCTGGAGGGGACTAGCGGATTACAATGAGCAGTTCTTC. Protein: CAWRGLADYNEQFF. The variable domain in full, completed from reference TRBV30 and TRBJ2-1, reads SQTIHQWPATLVQPVGSPLSLECTVEGTSNPNLYWYRQAAGRGLQLLFYSVGIGQISSEVPQNLSASRPQDRQFILSSKKLLLSDSGFYLCAWRGLADYNEQFFGPGTRLTVL.